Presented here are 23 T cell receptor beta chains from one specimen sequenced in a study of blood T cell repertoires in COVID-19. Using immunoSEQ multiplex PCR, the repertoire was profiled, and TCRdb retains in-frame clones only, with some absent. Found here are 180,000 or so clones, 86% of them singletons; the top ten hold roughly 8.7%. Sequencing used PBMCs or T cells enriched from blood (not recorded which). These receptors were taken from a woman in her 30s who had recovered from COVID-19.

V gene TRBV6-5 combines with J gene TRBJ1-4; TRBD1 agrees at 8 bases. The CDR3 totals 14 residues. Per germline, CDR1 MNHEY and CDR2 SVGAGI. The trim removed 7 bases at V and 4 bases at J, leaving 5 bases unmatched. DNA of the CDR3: TGTGCCAGCACTACGACAGGGGTTAATGAAAAACTGTTTTTT. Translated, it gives CASTTTGVNEKLFF.

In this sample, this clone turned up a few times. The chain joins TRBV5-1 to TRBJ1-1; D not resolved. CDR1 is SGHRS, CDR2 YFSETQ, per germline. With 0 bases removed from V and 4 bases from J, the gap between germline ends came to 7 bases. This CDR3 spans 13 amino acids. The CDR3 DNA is TGCGCCAGCAGCTTGGCCTACGCCACTGAAGCTTTCTTT. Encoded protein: CASSLAYATEAFF.

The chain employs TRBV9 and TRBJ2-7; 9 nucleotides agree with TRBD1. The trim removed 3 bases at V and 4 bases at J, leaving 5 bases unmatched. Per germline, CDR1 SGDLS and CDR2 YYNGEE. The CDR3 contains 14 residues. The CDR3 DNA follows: TGTGCCAGCAGCGACCGGGACAGGGAGTACGAGCAGTACTTC. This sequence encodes CASSDRDREYEQYF. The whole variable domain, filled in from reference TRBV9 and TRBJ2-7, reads DSGVTQTPKHLITATGQRVTLRCSPRSGDLSVYWYQQSLDQGLQFLIQYYNGEERAKGNILERFSAQQFPDLHSELNLSSLELGDSALYFCASSDRDREYEQYFGPGTRLTVT.

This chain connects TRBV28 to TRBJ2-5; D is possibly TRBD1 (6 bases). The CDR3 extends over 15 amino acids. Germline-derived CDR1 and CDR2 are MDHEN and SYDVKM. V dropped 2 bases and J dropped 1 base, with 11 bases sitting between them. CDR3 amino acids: CASSLRTELQETQYF. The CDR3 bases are TGTGCCAGCAGTTTAAGGACAGAACTCCAAGAGACCCAGTACTTC.

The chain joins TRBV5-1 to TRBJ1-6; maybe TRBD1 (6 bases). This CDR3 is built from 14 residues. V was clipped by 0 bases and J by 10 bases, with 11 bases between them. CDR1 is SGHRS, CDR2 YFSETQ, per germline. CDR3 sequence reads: CASSLGGGASPLHF. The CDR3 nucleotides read TGCGCCAGCAGCTTGGGTGGGGGCGCGTCACCCCTCCACTTT.

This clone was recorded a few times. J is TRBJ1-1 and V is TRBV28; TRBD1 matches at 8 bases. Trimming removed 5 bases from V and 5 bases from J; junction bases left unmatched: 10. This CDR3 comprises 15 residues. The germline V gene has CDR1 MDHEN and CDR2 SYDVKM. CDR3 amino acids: CASSIPRGQGTEAFF. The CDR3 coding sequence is TGTGCCAGCAGTATCCCCAGGGGGCAAGGAACTGAAGCTTTCTTT.

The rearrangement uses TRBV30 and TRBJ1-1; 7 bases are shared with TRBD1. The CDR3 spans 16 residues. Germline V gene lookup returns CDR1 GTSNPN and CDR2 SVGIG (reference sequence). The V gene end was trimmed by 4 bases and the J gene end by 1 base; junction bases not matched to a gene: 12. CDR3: CAWTGRGFSRNTEAFF. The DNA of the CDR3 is TGTGCCTGGACGGGCAGGGGGTTCTCCAGGAACACTGAAGCTTTCTTT.

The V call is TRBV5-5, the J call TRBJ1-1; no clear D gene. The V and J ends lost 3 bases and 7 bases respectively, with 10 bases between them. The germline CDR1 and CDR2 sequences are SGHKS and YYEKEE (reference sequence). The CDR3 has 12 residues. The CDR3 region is CASSSTQIEAFF. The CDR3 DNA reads TGTGCCAGCAGCTCGACACAAATTGAAGCTTTCTTT.

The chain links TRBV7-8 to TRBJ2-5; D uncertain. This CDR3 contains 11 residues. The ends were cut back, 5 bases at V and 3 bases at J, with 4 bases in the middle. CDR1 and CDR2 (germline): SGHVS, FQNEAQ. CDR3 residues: CASSIEETQYF. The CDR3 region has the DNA TGTGCCAGCAGCATCGAAGAGACCCAGTACTTC. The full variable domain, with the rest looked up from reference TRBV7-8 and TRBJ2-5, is GAGVSQSPRYKVAKRGQDVALRCDPISGHVSLFWYQQALGQGPEFLTYFQNEAQLDKSGLPSDRFFAERPEGSVSTLKIQRTQQEDSAVYLCASSIEETQYFGPGTRLLVL.

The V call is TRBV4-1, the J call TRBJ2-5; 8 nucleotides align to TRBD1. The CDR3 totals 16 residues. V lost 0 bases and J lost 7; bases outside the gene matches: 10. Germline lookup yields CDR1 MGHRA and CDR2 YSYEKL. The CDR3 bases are TGCGCCAGCAGCCAAGAACGTGGGACAGGTGGAGTGACCCAGTACTTC. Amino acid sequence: CASSQERGTGGVTQYF.

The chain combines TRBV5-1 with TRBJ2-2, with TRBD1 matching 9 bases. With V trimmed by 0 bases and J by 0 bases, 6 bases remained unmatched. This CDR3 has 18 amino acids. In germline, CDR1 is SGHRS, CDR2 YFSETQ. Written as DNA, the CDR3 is TGCGCCAGCAGCTTGGGGTACAGGGGGCTTACGAACACCGGGGAGCTGTTTTTT. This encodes CASSLGYRGLTNTGELFF.

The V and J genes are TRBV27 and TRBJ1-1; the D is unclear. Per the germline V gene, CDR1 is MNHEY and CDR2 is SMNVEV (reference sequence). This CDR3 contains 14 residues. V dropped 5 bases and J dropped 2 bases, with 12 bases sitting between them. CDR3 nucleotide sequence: TGTGCCAGCAGTCTCGAGGAAGGAAACACTGAAGCTTTCTTT. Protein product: CASSLEEGNTEAFF.

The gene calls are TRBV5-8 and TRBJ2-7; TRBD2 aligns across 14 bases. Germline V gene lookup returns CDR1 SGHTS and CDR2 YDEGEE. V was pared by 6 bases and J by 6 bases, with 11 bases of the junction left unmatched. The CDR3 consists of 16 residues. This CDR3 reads CASNKPGLAGASEQYF. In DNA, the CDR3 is TGTGCCAGCAACAAACCGGGACTAGCGGGAGCTAGCGAGCAGTACTTC.

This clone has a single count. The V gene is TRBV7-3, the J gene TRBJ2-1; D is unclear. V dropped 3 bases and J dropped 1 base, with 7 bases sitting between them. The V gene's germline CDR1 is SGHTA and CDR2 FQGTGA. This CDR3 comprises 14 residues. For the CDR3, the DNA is TGTGCCAGCAGCTTTGGCAATTCCTACAATGAGCAGTTCTTC. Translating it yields CASSFGNSYNEQFF.

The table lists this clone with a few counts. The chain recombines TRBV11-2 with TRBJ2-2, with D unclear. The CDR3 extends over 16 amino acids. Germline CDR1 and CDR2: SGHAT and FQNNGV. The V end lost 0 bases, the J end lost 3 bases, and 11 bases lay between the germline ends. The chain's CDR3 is CASSLDQAFYTGELFF. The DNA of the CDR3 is TGTGCCAGCAGCTTAGACCAAGCCTTTTACACCGGGGAGCTGTTTTTT.

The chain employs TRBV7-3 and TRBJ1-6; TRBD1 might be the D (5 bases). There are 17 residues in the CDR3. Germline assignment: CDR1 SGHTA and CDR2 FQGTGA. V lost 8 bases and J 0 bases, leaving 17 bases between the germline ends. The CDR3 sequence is CASREGSESSYNSPLHF. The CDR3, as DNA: TGTGCCAGCCGGGAGGGGTCGGAGAGCTCCTATAATTCACCCCTCCACTTT. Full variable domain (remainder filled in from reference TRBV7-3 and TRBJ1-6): GAGVSQTPSNKVTEKGKYVELRCDPISGHTALYWYRQSLGQGPEFLIYFQGTGAADDSGLPNDRFFAVRPEGSVSTLKIQRTERGDSAVYLCASREGSESSYNSPLHFGNGTRLTVT.

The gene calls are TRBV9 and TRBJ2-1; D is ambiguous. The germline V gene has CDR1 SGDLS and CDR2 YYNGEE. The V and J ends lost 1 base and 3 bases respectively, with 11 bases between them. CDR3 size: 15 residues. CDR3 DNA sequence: TGTGCCAGCAGCGTATTAGATGTTTACTACAATGAGCAGTTCTTC. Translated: CASSVLDVYYNEQFF.

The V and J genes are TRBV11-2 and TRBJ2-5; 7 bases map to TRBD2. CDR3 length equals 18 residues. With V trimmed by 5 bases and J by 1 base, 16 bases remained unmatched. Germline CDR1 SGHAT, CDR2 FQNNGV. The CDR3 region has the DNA TGTGCCAGCAGCCATAGGAGGCTAGCGGAATCAGGCCAAGAGACCCAGTACTTC. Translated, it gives CASSHRRLAESGQETQYF.

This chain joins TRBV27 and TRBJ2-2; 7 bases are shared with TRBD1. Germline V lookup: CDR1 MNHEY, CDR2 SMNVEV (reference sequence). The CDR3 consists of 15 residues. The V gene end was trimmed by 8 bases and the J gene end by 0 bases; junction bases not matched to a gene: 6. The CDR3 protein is CASSYTGANTGELFF. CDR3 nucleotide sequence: TGTGCCAGCTCCTATACAGGGGCGAACACCGGGGAGCTGTTTTTT.

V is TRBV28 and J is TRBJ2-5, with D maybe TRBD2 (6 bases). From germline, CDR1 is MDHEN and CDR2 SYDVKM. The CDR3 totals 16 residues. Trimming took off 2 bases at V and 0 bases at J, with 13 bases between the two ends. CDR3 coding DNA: TGTGCCAGCAGTTTACTGGCTAGCGAGTACCAAGAGACCCAGTACTTC. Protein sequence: CASSLLASEYQETQYF.

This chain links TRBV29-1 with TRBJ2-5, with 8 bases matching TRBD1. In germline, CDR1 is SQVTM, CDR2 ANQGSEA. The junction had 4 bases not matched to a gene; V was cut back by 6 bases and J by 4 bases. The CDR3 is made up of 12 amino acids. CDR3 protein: CSVRGRGETQYF. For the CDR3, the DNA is TGCAGCGTCAGGGGGCGCGGAGAGACCCAGTACTTC.

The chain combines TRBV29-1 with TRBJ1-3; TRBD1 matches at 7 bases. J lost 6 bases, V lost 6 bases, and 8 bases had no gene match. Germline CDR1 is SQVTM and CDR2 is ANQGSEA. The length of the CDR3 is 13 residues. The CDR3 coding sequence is TGCAGCGTCCCAGGGGGGAACGAAAACACCATATATTTT. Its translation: CSVPGGNENTIYF. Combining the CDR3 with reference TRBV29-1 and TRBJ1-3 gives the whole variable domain SAVISQKPSRDICQRGTSLTIQCQVDSQVTMMFWYRQQPGQSLTLIATANQGSEATYESGFVIDKFPISRPNLTFSTLTVSNMSPEDSSIYLCSVPGGNENTIYFGEGSWLTVV.

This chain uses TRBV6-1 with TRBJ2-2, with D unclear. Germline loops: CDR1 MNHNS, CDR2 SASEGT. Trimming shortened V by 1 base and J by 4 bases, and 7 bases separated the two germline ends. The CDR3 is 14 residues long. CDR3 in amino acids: CASSEVRATGELFF. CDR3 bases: TGTGCCAGCAGTGAAGTTAGAGCCACCGGGGAGCTGTTTTTT.